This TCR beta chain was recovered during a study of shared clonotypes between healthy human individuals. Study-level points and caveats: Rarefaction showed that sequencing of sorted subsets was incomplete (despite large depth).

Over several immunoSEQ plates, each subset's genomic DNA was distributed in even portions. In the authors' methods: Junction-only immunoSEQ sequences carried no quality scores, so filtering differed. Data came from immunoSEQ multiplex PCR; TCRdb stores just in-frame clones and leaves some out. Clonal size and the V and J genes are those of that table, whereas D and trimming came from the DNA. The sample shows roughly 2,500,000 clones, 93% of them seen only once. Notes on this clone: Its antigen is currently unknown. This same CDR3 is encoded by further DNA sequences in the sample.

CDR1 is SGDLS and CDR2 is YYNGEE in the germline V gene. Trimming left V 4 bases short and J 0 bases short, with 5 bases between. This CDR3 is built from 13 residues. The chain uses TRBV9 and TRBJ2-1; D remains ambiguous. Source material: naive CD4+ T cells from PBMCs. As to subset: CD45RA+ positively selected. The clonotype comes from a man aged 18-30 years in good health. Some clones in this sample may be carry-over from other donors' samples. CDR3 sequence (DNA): TGTGCCAGCAGCCCTCGCTCCTACAATGAGCAGTTCTTC. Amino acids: CASSPRSYNEQFF.